The clone carrying this T cell receptor (beta chain) was seen repeatedly, ten times or more. Preparing the TCRbeta library involved the use of unique molecular identifiers. TCRdb re-analysed the PCR reads in MiXCR, keeping a single row per CDR3 protein. The sample shows hundreds of thousands of distinct CDR3 sequences, 12% of them seen only once. These data originate in a study of T-cell reconstitution after alpha-beta-depleted transplantation in children. Material: PBMCs from the stem cell graft donor, obtained from the stem cell graft. The clonotype originates from a human donor who donated a stem cell graft to a child with acute lymphoblastic leukemia.

The CDR3 DNA reads TGCGCCAGCAGCTTGGTTGGGGGGCCAAGCTCTGGAAACACCATATATTTT. As protein: CASSLVGGPSSGNTIYF. This sequence joins TRBV5-1 and TRBJ1-3, with D tentatively TRBD1 (6 bases). The germline V and J ends were trimmed by 0 bases and 0 bases, with 13 bases remaining between them. CDR3 size: 17 residues. Germline V gene sequence: CDR1 SGHRS, CDR2 YFSETQ.